These T cell receptor beta chains were read from a single sample in a study of blood T cells in healthy people across ages. Via MiXCR, TCRdb re-called the 5' RACE reads, giving one row per CDR3 protein. The sample has 1.5 million to 2 million distinct CDR3 sequences, about 39% seen once; the top ten hold roughly 23%. The material sequenced was blood. The receptor set was obtained from a human donor in good health. CDR3s include the opening cysteine and the closing phenylalanine or tryptophan. Each record gives: V gene, J gene, D gene, clone size, CDR3 protein, CDR3 DNA. The D gene is left open where the match is weak. Clone sizes are given selectively: once, few, many, or a class where the clone is expanded.

>TRBV15|TRBJ2-5|-|-
CATMQGRGQETQYF
TGTGCCACCATGCAGGGTAGGGGGCAAGAGACCCAGTACTTC
>TRBV4-3|TRBJ2-1|-|-
CAGSQDPGTSQFF
TGCGCCGGCAGCCAAGACCCCGGGACTTCACAGTTCTTC
>TRBV7-9|TRBJ2-3|-|few
CASTLDSRDTQYF
TGTGCCAGCACATTGGACAGTCGAGATACGCAGTATTTT
>TRBV4-1|TRBJ2-1|-|few
CASSTRLSRAGEQFF
TGCGCCAGCAGCACACGTTTGAGCAGGGCGGGCGAGCAGTTCTTC
>TRBV7-8|TRBJ1-2|TRBD1|-
CASSSTGEGKCTF
TGTGCCAGCAGCTCCACAGGGGAGGGAAAGTGCACCTTC
>TRBV7-6|TRBJ2-3|-|-
CASSPPWSGAQYF
TGTGCCAGCAGCCCACCGTGGTCAGGAGCGCAGTATTTT
>TRBV18|TRBJ2-3|TRBD1|-
CASSPPTGHTDTQYF
TGTGCCAGCTCACCTCCGACAGGGCACACAGATACGCAGTATTTT
>TRBV20-1|TRBJ2-5|TRBD2|-
CSARAPGLAGGETQYF
TGCAGTGCTAGAGCACCGGGACTAGCGGGGGGGGAGACCCAGTACTTC
>TRBV4-3|TRBJ2-7|TRBD1|-
CASSQDHRGINYEQYF
TGCGCCAGCAGCCAGGATCACAGGGGTATCAACTACGAGCAGTACTTC
>TRBV6-2/TRBV6-3|TRBJ2-1|TRBD2|-
CASRSIAGGVYNEQFF
TGTGCCAGCAGGTCAATAGCGGGGGGGGTCTACAATGAGCAGTTCTTC
>TRBV7-9|TRBJ2-2|-|few
CASVVGNTGELFF
TGTGCCAGCGTGGTGGGAAACACCGGGGAGCTGTTTTTT
>TRBV12-3/TRBV12-4|TRBJ2-7|-|-
CASSWTTTGRRGSYEQYF
TGTGCCAGCAGTTGGACCACGACAGGCCGGAGGGGGTCCTACGAGCAGTACTTC
>TRBV11-2|TRBJ2-2|TRBD2|-
CASSLRTSGGVNTGELFF
TGTGCCAGCAGCCTACGGACTAGCGGGGGGGTGAACACCGGGGAGCTGTTTTTT
>TRBV7-9|TRBJ1-1|-|few
CASSLGRLADTEAFF
TGTGCCAGCAGCTTAGGAAGGCTCGCGGACACTGAAGCTTTCTTT
>TRBV20-1|TRBJ2-1|-|-
CSGRGLSYNEQFF
TGCAGTGGGAGAGGACTATCCTACAATGAGCAGTTCTTC
>TRBV3-1|TRBJ1-2|TRBD1|few
CASSEISSDRGHGYTF
TGTGCCAGCAGTGAAATCAGTTCAGACAGGGGGCATGGCTACACCTTC
>TRBV15|TRBJ2-5|-|-
CATSRDQGPQETQYF
TGTGCCACCAGCAGAGATCAGGGACCGCAAGAGACCCAGTACTTC
>TRBV30|TRBJ1-1|-|few
CAWSVYTGTEAFF
TGTGCCTGGAGTGTCTATACGGGCACTGAAGCTTTCTTT
>TRBV20-1|TRBJ2-3|-|few
CSAEPGRISTDTQYF
TGCAGTGCTGAGCCAGGGAGAATTAGCACAGATACGCAGTATTTT
>TRBV7-2|TRBJ1-2|-|-
CASSLSAGDDYGYTF
TGTGCCAGCAGCTTATCGGCAGGGGACGACTATGGCTACACCTTC
>TRBV3-1|TRBJ2-5|TRBD2|-
CASSQVRTSGGYQETQYF
TGTGCCAGCAGCCAAGTGAGGACTAGCGGGGGGTACCAAGAGACCCAGTACTTC
>TRBV6-5|TRBJ1-2|TRBD1|many
CASSQGAGYGYTF
TGTGCCAGCAGTCAGGGGGCTGGCTATGGCTACACCTTC
>TRBV19|TRBJ2-1|TRBD1|few
CASSTQRPSPTQGFAINEQFF
TGTGCCAGTAGTACCCAACGCCCCAGCCCCACACAGGGGTTCGCAATTAATGAGCAGTTCTTC
>TRBV15|TRBJ1-1|-|-
CATSRDLLAEAFF
TGTGCCACCAGCAGAGACCTCTTGGCTGAAGCTTTCTTT
>TRBV4-2|TRBJ2-5|TRBD2|many
CASSLTSGGAFETQYF
TGTGCCAGCAGCTTAACTAGCGGGGGGGCTTTTGAGACCCAGTACTTC
>TRBV29-1|TRBJ1-4|TRBD1|-
CSVVEGIDRGEKLFF
TGCAGCGTAGTAGAGGGCATTGACAGGGGCGAAAAACTGTTTTTT
>TRBV27|TRBJ1-1|-|-
CASRLSLGGAKGEAFF
TGTGCCAGCAGACTCTCCCTTGGGGGGGCAAAGGGTGAAGCTTTCTTT
>TRBV15|TRBJ1-5|-|-
CATSTPGNQPQHF
TGTGCCACCAGCACCCCTGGCAATCAGCCCCAGCATTTT
>TRBV11-3|TRBJ2-5|-|few
CASSLIATGIGTQYF
TGTGCCAGCAGCTTAATCGCCACGGGGATCGGGACCCAGTACTTC
>TRBV7-3|TRBJ2-1|TRBD1|few
CASSLEPTTGTGGRNEQFF
TGTGCCAGCAGCTTAGAGCCCACTACCGGGACAGGGGGTAGGAATGAGCAGTTCTTC
>TRBV4-3|TRBJ2-3|TRBD2|few
CASSQGAGRGAGDTQYF
TGCGCCAGCAGCCAAGGTGCCGGGCGGGGGGCGGGAGATACGCAGTATTTT
>TRBV6-5|TRBJ1-6|TRBD1|few
CASSAGTVISPLHF
TGTGCCAGCAGTGCCGGGACAGTCATCTCACCCCTCCACTTT
>TRBV12-3/TRBV12-4|TRBJ1-5|TRBD1|-
CASSTTGDEQPQHF
TGTGCCAGCAGTACCACAGGGGACGAACAGCCCCAGCATTTT
>TRBV2|TRBJ1-2|-|-
CASSKENDPLGRGYTF
TGTGCCAGCAGCAAAGAGAATGACCCCTTAGGACGTGGCTACACCTTC
>TRBV5-1|TRBJ2-1|TRBD2|-
CASRVSGGFNEQFF
TGCGCCAGCAGGGTTAGCGGGGGCTTCAATGAGCAGTTCTTC
>TRBV11-3|TRBJ2-1|TRBD2|-
CASSWAGGTTYNEQFF
TGTGCCAGCAGCTGGGCGGGAGGGACCACCTACAATGAGCAGTTCTTC
>TRBV2|TRBJ2-6|TRBD1|-
CASSPGQGRTGANVLTF
TGTGCCAGCAGCCCGGGACAGGGAAGGACTGGGGCCAACGTCCTGACTTTC
>TRBV3-1|TRBJ1-1|-|-
CASSQVTDTEAFF
TGTGCCAGCAGCCAAGTGACGGACACTGAAGCTTTCTTT
>TRBV30|TRBJ2-7|-|once
CAWNPGDLYEQYF
TGTGCCTGGAATCCCGGGGATCTCTACGAGCAGTACTTC
>TRBV12-3/TRBV12-4|TRBJ2-1|-|-
CASSLDSPFYDEQFF
TGTGCCAGCAGCCTAGACAGCCCCTTCTACGATGAGCAGTTCTTC
>TRBV7-3|TRBJ2-5|-|-
CASSRSGTLGETQYF
TGTGCCAGCAGCCGATCCGGGACTCTGGGAGAGACCCAGTACTTC
>TRBV5-1|TRBJ2-7|-|-
CASSLTVGSYEQYF
TGCGCCAGCAGCTTGACAGTAGGGTCCTACGAGCAGTACTTC
>TRBV28|TRBJ1-2|-|-
CASSSTQETNYGYTF
TGTGCCAGCAGTTCTACTCAGGAAACTAACTATGGCTACACCTTC
>TRBV7-9|TRBJ2-3|-|-
CASSLMAGREDTQYF
TGTGCCAGCAGCCTCATGGCGGGAAGGGAAGATACGCAGTATTTT
>TRBV6-6|TRBJ1-2|-|-
CASSYGGEDGYTF
TGTGCCAGCAGTTACGGGGGGGAAGATGGCTACACCTTC
>TRBV4-1|TRBJ1-5|-|-
CASSQDDNNQPQHF
TGCGCCAGCAGCCAAGATGACAACAATCAGCCCCAGCATTTT
>TRBV5-1|TRBJ2-3|TRBD2|few
CASSLFGTSGADTQYF
TGCGCCAGCAGCTTGTTCGGGACTAGCGGAGCAGATACGCAGTATTTT
>TRBV4-3|TRBJ2-3|-|many
CASSQDRRDTQYF
TGTGCCAGCAGCCAAGACAGGAGGGATACGCAGTATTTT
>TRBV5-1|TRBJ1-4|TRBD1|few
CASSPGDRDNEKLFF
TGCGCCAGCAGTCCGGGGGACAGGGATAATGAAAAACTGTTTTTT
>TRBV13|TRBJ2-5|TRBD2|-
CASSWAGGPETQYF
TGTGCCAGCAGCTGGGCGGGGGGCCCAGAGACCCAGTACTTC
>TRBV4-3|TRBJ2-1|-|few
CASSPSTDHYNEQFF
TGCGCCAGCAGTCCTTCCACCGATCATTACAATGAGCAGTTCTTC
>TRBV9|TRBJ2-7|TRBD1|-
CASSVGTGKGYEQYF
TGTGCCAGCAGCGTAGGGACAGGGAAAGGATACGAGCAGTACTTC
>TRBV6-6|TRBJ1-5|TRBD1|-
CASSYSGQGNQPQHF
TGTGCCAGCAGTTACTCGGGACAGGGGAATCAGCCCCAGCATTTT
>TRBV5-1|TRBJ2-1|-|-
CASSLFGGRDNEQFF
TGCGCCAGCAGCTTATTCGGGGGACGGGACAATGAGCAGTTCTTC
>TRBV29-1|TRBJ2-4|-|few
CSVDGGGKNIQYF
TGCAGCGTTGACGGAGGGGGCAAAAACATTCAGTACTTC
>TRBV11-3|TRBJ2-3|TRBD1|few
CASSLDLPIYRGQWSTDTQYF
TGTGCCAGCAGCTTAGATCTTCCAATTTACAGGGGGCAGTGGAGCACAGATACGCAGTATTTT
>TRBV20-1|TRBJ2-3|TRBD2|-
CSASGGGIDTQYF
TGCAGTGCTAGCGGCGGGGGGATAGATACGCAGTATTTT
>TRBV12-3/TRBV12-4|TRBJ1-6|-|-
CASTEGGTNSPLHF
TGTGCCAGCACCGAGGGGGGAACCAATTCACCCCTCCACTTT
>TRBV20-1|TRBJ2-7|TRBD2|few
CSAIKRAGGMYEQYF
TGCAGTGCCATTAAAAGAGCGGGGGGGATGTACGAGCAGTACTTC